This is a list of T cell receptor beta chains from one sample in a study of identifying expanded T cells in peripheral blood. Generated by immunoSEQ multiplex PCR, the TCRdb table keeps only in-frame clones and is missing some. The sample has fewer than 65,000 clones, about 87% seen once. The sequencing input was blood. Receptor source: a person aged 18 to 70 in good health. Each CDR3 is given with its conserved first and last residue. Fields, in order: CDR3 protein, CDR3 DNA, clone size, D gene, V gene, J gene. A D gene is named only where the DNA matches it firmly. For some rows the clone size is stated as once, few or many, or as a class when expanded; others skip it.

CDR3aa: CASSLYPSYEQYF
CDR3nt: TGTGCCAGCAGCTTATACCCCTCCTACGAGCAGTACTTC
abundance: NA
d_gene: NA
v_gene: TRBV7-3
j_gene: TRBJ2-7

CDR3aa: CASRRYRVGGGYTF
CDR3nt: TGTGCCAGCAGGCGCTACAGGGTTGGGGGAGGCTACACCTTC
abundance: NA
d_gene: NA
v_gene: TRBV28
j_gene: TRBJ1-2

CDR3aa: CASSQGEGSRRDEQFF
CDR3nt: TGCGCCAGCAGCCAAGGGGAAGGGTCTCGACGGGATGAGCAGTTCTTC
abundance: NA
d_gene: NA
v_gene: TRBV4-1
j_gene: TRBJ2-1

CDR3aa: CASSQDRPSGGYEQYF
CDR3nt: TGTGCCAGCAGCCAAGATCGGCCTAGCGGGGGATACGAGCAGTACTTC
abundance: NA
d_gene: TRBD2
v_gene: TRBV14
j_gene: TRBJ2-7

CDR3aa: CASSYSPQNQETQYF
CDR3nt: TGTGCCAGCAGTTACTCGCCGCAGAACCAAGAGACCCAGTACTTC
abundance: NA
d_gene: NA
v_gene: TRBV6-5
j_gene: TRBJ2-5

CDR3aa: CASSLEGPGYGYTF
CDR3nt: TGCGCCAGCAGCTTGGAAGGGCCTGGCTATGGCTACACCTTC
abundance: NA
d_gene: NA
v_gene: TRBV5-1
j_gene: TRBJ1-2

CDR3aa: CASSYYGGGQPQHF
CDR3nt: TGTGCCAGCAGTTACTATGGGGGGGGTCAGCCCCAGCATTTT
abundance: NA
d_gene: NA
v_gene: TRBV6-5
j_gene: TRBJ1-5

CDR3aa: CASSLDRGRKSYEQYF
CDR3nt: TGTGCCAGCAGCTTAGATAGGGGACGGAAATCCTACGAGCAGTACTTC
abundance: NA
d_gene: NA
v_gene: TRBV11-2
j_gene: TRBJ2-7

CDR3aa: CASSLESGVVSNQPQHF
CDR3nt: TGTGCCAGCAGCTTAGAATCAGGGGTTGTCAGCAATCAGCCCCAGCATTTT
abundance: NA
d_gene: NA
v_gene: TRBV7-8
j_gene: TRBJ1-5

CDR3aa: CASSLAGVDTGELFF
CDR3nt: TGTGCCAGCAGCTTGGCGGGAGTAGACACCGGGGAGCTGTTTTTT
abundance: NA
d_gene: NA
v_gene: TRBV5-4
j_gene: TRBJ2-2

CDR3aa: CASSKRQPNEKLFF
CDR3nt: TGTGCCAGCAGTAAAAGACAGCCTAATGAAAAACTGTTTTTT
abundance: once
d_gene: NA
v_gene: TRBV6-5
j_gene: TRBJ1-4

CDR3aa: CASSNPGTGRTEAFF
CDR3nt: TGTGCCAGCAGTAACCCCGGGACAGGAAGAACTGAAGCTTTCTTT
abundance: NA
d_gene: TRBD1
v_gene: TRBV7-3
j_gene: TRBJ1-1

CDR3aa: CASSLAGSTEAFF
CDR3nt: TGCGCCAGCAGCTTGGCGGGGTCCACTGAAGCTTTCTTT
abundance: NA
d_gene: NA
v_gene: TRBV5-1
j_gene: TRBJ1-1

CDR3aa: CASSIRTGGEFEQYF
CDR3nt: TGTGCCAGTAGTATTAGGACAGGGGGCGAGTTCGAGCAGTACTTC
abundance: NA
d_gene: TRBD1
v_gene: TRBV19
j_gene: TRBJ2-7

CDR3aa: CASTRKGFDGYTF
CDR3nt: TGTGCCAGCACCCGAAAGGGCTTCGATGGCTACACCTTC
abundance: NA
d_gene: NA
v_gene: TRBV6-5
j_gene: TRBJ1-2

CDR3aa: CASSTTTPIRTSGSSYNEQFF
CDR3nt: TGTGCCAGCAGCACCACCACCCCCATCAGGACTAGCGGGAGCTCCTACAATGAGCAGTTCTTC
abundance: NA
d_gene: TRBD2
v_gene: TRBV28
j_gene: TRBJ2-1

CDR3aa: CASSPGGGRDEQYF
CDR3nt: TGTGCCAGCAGCCCTGGGGGAGGGCGCGACGAGCAGTACTTC
abundance: NA
d_gene: TRBD2
v_gene: TRBV7-6
j_gene: TRBJ2-7

CDR3aa: CASRQTGDTEAFF
CDR3nt: TGTGCCAGCAGACAGACAGGGGACACTGAAGCTTTCTTT
abundance: NA
d_gene: TRBD1
v_gene: TRBV6-5
j_gene: TRBJ1-1

CDR3aa: CASSVELENHSGNTIYF
CDR3nt: TGTGCCAGCAGCGTAGAGCTTGAGAACCACTCTGGAAACACCATATATTTT
abundance: NA
d_gene: NA
v_gene: TRBV9
j_gene: TRBJ1-3

CDR3aa: CTSSQPQLAGGPNEQFF
CDR3nt: TGCACCAGCAGCCAACCCCAACTAGCGGGAGGCCCTAATGAGCAGTTCTTC
abundance: NA
d_gene: NA
v_gene: TRBV1
j_gene: TRBJ2-1

CDR3aa: CASSRSSYEQYF
CDR3nt: TGTGCCAGCAGTCGAAGCTCCTACGAGCAGTACTTC
abundance: NA
d_gene: NA
v_gene: TRBV2
j_gene: TRBJ2-7

CDR3aa: CASSPGQTNTDTQYF
CDR3nt: TGTGCCAGCAGCCCGGGACAGACTAACACAGATACGCAGTATTTT
abundance: NA
d_gene: TRBD1
v_gene: TRBV11-3
j_gene: TRBJ2-3

CDR3aa: CASRYTGGAEGYTF
CDR3nt: TGTGCCAGCAGATATACAGGGGGCGCGGAAGGCTACACCTTC
abundance: NA
d_gene: TRBD1
v_gene: TRBV6-6
j_gene: TRBJ1-2

CDR3aa: CASSIDTNTEAFF
CDR3nt: TGTGCCAGCAGCATTGACACCAACACTGAAGCTTTCTTT
abundance: NA
d_gene: NA
v_gene: TRBV7-2
j_gene: TRBJ1-1

CDR3aa: CASSVGSSGANVLTF
CDR3nt: TGTGCCAGCAGCGTCGGATCCTCTGGGGCCAACGTCCTGACTTTC
abundance: NA
d_gene: NA
v_gene: TRBV7-9
j_gene: TRBJ2-6

CDR3aa: CASSFWGKTQYF
CDR3nt: TGTGCCAGCAGCTTCTGGGGAAAGACCCAGTACTTC
abundance: NA
d_gene: NA
v_gene: TRBV5-4
j_gene: TRBJ2-5

CDR3aa: CASSGRGQDTEAFF
CDR3nt: TGTGCCAGCAGTGGTCGGGGGCAGGACACTGAAGCTTTCTTT
abundance: NA
d_gene: NA
v_gene: TRBV6-1
j_gene: TRBJ1-1

CDR3aa: CASSDPSRSGFGGYTF
CDR3nt: TGTGCCAGTAGCGACCCGAGCAGGTCGGGGTTTGGTGGCTACACCTTC
abundance: once
d_gene: NA
v_gene: TRBV19
j_gene: TRBJ1-2

CDR3aa: CASSEGRGDTQYF
CDR3nt: TGCGCCAGCAGTGAAGGAAGGGGAGATACGCAGTATTTT
abundance: NA
d_gene: NA
v_gene: TRBV5-1
j_gene: TRBJ2-3

CDR3aa: CASSVEGLVTDTQYF
CDR3nt: TGTGCCAGCAGCGTAGAGGGACTAGTTACGGATACGCAGTATTTT
abundance: NA
d_gene: TRBD2
v_gene: TRBV9
j_gene: TRBJ2-3

CDR3aa: CASSPGQETQYF
CDR3nt: TGTGCCAGCTCACCCGGCCAAGAGACCCAGTACTTC
abundance: NA
d_gene: NA
v_gene: TRBV18
j_gene: TRBJ2-5